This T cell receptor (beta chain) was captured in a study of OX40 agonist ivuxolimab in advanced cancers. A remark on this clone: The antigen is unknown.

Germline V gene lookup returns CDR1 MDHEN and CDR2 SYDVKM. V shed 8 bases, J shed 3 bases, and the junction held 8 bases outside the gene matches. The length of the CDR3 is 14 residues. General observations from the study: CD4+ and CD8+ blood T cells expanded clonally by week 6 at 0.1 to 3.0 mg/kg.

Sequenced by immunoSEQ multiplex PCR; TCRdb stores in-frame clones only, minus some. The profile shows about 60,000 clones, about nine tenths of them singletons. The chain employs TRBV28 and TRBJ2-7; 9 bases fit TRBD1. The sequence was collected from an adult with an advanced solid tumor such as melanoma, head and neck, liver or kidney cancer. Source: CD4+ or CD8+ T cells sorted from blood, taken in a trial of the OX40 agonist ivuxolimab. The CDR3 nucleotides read TGTGCCAGCGATTCGACAGGGGGAGGCTACGAGCAGTACTTC. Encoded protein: CASDSTGGGYEQYF.